This TCR beta chain was captured in a study of PD-L1 blockade in urothelial cancer. On the study more broadly: A median approximately 150,000 T cells were found in blood samples. Study-level results: Sub-median blood TCR clonality before treatment predicted longer survival.

All patients carried locally advanced or metastatic urothelial carcinoma. Each patient contributed between 1 and 8 total time points of blood mononuclear cells, pretreatment and during treatment. V lost 4 bases and J lost 7; bases outside the gene matches: 5. The germline V gene encodes CDR1 SGDLS and CDR2 YYNGEE. CDR3 length: 13 amino acids. Assay: immunoSEQ multiplex PCR; the TCRdb copy retains only in-frame clones and omits some. Of about 52,000 clones detected, under 90% appear once; the ten largest clones hold about 5.8%. This clone was seen more than once but under ten times. The antigen is undetermined.

The rearrangement uses TRBV9 and TRBJ2-1; 7 bases align to TRBD1. Sequencing was performed on PBMCs, taken around atezolizumab (anti-PD-L1) treatment. The receptor was isolated from a man aged 40-49 years with urothelial cancer. CDR3 sequence: CASSKDRVNEQFF. The CDR3 DNA is TGTGCCAGCAGCAAAGACAGGGTAAATGAGCAGTTCTTC.